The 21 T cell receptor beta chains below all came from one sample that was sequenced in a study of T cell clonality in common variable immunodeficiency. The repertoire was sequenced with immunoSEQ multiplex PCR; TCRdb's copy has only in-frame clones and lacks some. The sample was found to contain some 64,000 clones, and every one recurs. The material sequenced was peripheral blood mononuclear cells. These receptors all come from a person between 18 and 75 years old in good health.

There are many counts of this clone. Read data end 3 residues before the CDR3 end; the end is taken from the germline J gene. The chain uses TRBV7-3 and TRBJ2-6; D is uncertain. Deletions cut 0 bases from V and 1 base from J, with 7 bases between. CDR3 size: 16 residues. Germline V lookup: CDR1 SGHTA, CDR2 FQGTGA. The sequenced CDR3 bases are TGTGCCAGCAGCTTAACTTCGGTGTCTGGGGCCAACGTC. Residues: CASSLTSVSGANV. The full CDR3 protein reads CASSLTSVSGANVLTF.

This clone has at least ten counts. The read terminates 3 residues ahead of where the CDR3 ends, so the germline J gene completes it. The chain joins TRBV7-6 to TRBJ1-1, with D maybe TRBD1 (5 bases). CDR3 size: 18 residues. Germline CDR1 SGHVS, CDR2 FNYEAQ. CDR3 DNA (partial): TGTGCCAGCAGCTCTAAGGGAACGTGGGGGACTAAAAATATAGAA. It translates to CASSSKGTWGTKNIE. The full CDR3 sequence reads CASSSKGTWGTKNIEAFF.

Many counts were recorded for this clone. Partial CDR3 DNA: TGTGCCAGCAGTTCCCAGGGACTAGGGAACAATGAG. This translates into CASSSQGLGNNE. The entire CDR3 is CASSSQGLGNNEQFF. This chain links TRBV6-4 with TRBJ2-1, with 8 bases fitting TRBD2. The read ends 3 residues early relative to the CDR3; the germline J gene fills the gap. The V gene's germline CDR1 is MRHNA and CDR2 SNTAGT. Trimming cost V 5 bases and J 5 bases; bases outside gene matches: 8. CDR3 length: 15 residues.

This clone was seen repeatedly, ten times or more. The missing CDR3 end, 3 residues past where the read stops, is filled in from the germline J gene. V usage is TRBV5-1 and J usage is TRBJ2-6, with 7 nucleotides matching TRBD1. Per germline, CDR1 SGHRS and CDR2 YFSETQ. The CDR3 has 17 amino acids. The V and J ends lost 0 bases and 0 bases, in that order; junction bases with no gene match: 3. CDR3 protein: CASSLAGTVSGANVLTF. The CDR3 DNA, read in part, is TGCGCCAGCAGCTTGGCGGGGACAGTCTCTGGGGCCAACGTC.

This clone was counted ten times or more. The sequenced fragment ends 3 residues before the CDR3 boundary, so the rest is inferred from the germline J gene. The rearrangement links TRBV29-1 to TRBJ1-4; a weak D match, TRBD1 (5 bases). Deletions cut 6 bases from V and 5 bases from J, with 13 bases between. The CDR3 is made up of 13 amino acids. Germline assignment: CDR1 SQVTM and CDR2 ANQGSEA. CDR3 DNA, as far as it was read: TGCAGCGTGGACACGGGGGGAAATGAAAAA. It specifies CSVDTGGNEK. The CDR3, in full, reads CSVDTGGNEKLFF.

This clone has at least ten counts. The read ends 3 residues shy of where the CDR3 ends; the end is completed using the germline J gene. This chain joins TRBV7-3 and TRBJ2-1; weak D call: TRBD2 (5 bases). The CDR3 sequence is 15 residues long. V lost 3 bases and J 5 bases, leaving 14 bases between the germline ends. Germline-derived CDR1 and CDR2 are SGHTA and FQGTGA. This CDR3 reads CASSFLGGLDNEQFF. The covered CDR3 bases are TGTGCCAGCAGCTTTCTAGGAGGCTTGGACAATGAG.

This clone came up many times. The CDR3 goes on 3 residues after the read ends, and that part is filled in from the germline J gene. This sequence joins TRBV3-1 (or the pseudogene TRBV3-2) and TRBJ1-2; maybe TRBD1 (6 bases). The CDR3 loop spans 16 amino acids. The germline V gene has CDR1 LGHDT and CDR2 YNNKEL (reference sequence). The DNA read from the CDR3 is TGTGCCAGCAGCCAAGATAGGCTACAGGGTCGGGGCGGC. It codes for CASSQDRLQGRGG. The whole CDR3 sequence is CASSQDRLQGRGGYTF.

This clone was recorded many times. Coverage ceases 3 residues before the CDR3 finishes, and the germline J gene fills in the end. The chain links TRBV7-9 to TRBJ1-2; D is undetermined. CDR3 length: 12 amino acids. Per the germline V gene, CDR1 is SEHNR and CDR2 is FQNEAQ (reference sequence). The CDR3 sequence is CASSLERRGYTF. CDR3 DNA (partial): TGTGCCAGCAGCTTGGAGCGAAGAGGC.

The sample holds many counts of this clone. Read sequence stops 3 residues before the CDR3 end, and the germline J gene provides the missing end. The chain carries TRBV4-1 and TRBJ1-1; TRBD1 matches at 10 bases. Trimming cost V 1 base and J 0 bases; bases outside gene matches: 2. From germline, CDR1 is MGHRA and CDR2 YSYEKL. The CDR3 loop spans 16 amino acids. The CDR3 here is CASSQGQGALNTEAFF. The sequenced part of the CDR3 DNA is TGCGCCAGCAGCCAAGGACAGGGGGCATTGAACACTGAA.

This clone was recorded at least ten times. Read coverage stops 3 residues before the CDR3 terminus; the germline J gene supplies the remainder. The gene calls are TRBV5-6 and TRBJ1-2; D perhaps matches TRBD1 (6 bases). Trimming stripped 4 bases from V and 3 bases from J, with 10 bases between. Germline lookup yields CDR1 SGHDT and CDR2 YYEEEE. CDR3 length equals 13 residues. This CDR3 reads CASSQDSYYGYTF. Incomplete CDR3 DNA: TGTGCCAGCAGCCAGGACAGCTACTATGGC.

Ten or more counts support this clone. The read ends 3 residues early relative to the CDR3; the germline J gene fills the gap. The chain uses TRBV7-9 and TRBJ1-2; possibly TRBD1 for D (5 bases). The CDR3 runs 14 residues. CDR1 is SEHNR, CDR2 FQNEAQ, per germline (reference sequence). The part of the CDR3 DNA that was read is TGTGCCAGCAGCAGTACTACAGGAGCTTACGGC. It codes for CASSSTTGAYG. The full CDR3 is CASSSTTGAYGYTF.

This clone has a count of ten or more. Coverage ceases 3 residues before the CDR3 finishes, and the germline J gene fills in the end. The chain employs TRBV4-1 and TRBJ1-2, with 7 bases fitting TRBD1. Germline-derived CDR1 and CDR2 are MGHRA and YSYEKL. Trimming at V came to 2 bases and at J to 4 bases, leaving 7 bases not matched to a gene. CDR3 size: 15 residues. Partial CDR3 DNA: TGCGCCAGCAGCCAACCAGGGACAGACGGCTATGGC. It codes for CASSQPGTDGYG. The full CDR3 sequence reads CASSQPGTDGYGYTF.

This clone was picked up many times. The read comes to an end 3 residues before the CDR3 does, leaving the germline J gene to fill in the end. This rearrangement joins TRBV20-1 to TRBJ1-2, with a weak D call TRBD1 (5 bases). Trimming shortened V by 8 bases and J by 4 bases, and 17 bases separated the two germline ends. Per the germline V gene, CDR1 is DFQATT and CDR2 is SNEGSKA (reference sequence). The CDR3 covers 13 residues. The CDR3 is CSTTSGLGYGYTF. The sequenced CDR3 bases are TGCAGTACCACTTCGGGACTGGGCTATGGC.

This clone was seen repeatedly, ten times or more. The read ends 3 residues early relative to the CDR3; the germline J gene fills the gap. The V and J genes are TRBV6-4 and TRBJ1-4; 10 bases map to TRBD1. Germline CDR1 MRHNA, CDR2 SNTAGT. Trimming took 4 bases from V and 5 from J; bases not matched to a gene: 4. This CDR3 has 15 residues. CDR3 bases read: TGTGCCAGCAGTGTTTCGGGACAGGGGAATGAAAAA. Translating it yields CASSVSGQGNEK. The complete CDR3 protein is CASSVSGQGNEKLFF.

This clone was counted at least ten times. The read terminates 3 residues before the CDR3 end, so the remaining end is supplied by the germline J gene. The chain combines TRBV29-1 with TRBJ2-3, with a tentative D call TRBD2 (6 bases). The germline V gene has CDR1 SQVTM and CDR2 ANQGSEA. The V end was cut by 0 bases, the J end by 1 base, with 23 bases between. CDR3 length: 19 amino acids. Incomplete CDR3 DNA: TGCAGCGTTGAAGACCGGGACTTTTGGGGGGAAATCCGCACAGATACG. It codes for CSVEDRDFWGEIRTDT. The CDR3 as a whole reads CSVEDRDFWGEIRTDTQYF.

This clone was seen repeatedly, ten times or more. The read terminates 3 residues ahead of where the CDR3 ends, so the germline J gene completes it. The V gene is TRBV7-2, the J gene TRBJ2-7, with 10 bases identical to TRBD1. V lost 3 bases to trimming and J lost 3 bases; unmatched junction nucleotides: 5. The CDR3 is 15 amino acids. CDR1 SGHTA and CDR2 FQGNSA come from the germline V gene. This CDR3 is CASSFDRGRIYEQYF. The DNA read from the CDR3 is TGTGCCAGCAGCTTTGACAGGGGGCGTATCTACGAG.

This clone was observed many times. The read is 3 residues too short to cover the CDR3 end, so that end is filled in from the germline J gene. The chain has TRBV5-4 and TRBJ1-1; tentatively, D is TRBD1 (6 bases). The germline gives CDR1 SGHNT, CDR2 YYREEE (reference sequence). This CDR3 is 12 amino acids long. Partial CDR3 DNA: TGTGCAACTAGGGGGGGGAACACTGAA. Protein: CATRGGNTE. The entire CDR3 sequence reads CATRGGNTEAFF.

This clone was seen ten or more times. Partial CDR3 DNA: TGTGCCAGCAGCTTGCCGTCGGTCGTAAACTATGGC. It encodes CASSLPSVVNYG. In full, the CDR3 is CASSLPSVVNYGYTF. The chain joins TRBV7-9 to TRBJ1-2, with D unclear. Sequencing ends 3 residues short of the CDR3 end; the germline J gene provides the rest. Trimming took off 3 bases at V and 2 bases at J, with 13 bases between the two ends. Looked up from germline, CDR1 is SEHNR and CDR2 is FQNEAQ (reference sequence). The CDR3 is 15 amino acids.

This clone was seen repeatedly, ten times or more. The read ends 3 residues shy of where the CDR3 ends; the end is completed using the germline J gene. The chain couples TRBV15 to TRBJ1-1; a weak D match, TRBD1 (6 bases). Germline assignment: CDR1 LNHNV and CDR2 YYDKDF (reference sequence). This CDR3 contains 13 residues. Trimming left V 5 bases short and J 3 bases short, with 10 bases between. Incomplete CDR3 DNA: TGTGCCACCAGCGACCACAGGGACACTGAA. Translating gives CATSDHRDTE. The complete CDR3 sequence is CATSDHRDTEAFF.

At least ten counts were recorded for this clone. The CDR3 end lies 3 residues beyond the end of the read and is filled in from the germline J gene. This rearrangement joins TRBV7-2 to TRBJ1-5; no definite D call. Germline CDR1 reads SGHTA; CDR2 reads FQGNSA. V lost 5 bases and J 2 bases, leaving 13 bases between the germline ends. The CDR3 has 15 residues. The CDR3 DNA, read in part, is TGTGCCAGCAGCAACCCCCGCACAGGCAATCAGCCC. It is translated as CASSNPRTGNQP. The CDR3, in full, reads CASSNPRTGNQPQHF.

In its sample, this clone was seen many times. The CDR3 DNA, read in part, is TGTGCCAGCCAAGGGGGGGGCCGGGAGACC. Translating gives CASQGGGRET. The entire CDR3 is CASQGGGRETQYF. The rearrangement uses TRBV5-4 and TRBJ2-5; D may be TRBD2 (7 bases). The read finishes 3 residues shy of the CDR3 end, and the germline J gene is used to complete it. This CDR3 has 13 amino acids. Germline CDR1 reads SGHNT; CDR2 reads YYREEE (reference sequence). V was pared by 7 bases and J by 5 bases, with 15 bases between.